This T cell receptor (beta chain) comes out of a study of T cell repertoires in cytomegalovirus infection. Study context: Public TCR beta signatures indicated both CMV infection and matching HLA type.

TCRdb re-analysed the reads in MiXCR, keeping a single row per CDR3 protein. The sample contains approximately 260,000 distinct CDR3 sequences, roughly a fifth of which appear only once. Germline-derived CDR1 and CDR2 are MGHRA and YSYEKL. The length of the CDR3 is 16 residues. V shed 2 bases and J 3 bases; nucleotides not matched to a gene: 4. Worth noting for this clonotype: What it binds is not known.

The chain employs TRBV4-1 and TRBJ2-3, with 11 bases identical to TRBD2. This receptor was identified in a human donor in good health (CMV status not recorded). Some clones in this sample may be carry-over from other donors' samples. This sample comprised cultured PBMCs, obtained from culture after CMV antigen stimulation. The CDR3 nucleotides read TGCGCCAGCAGCCAACCGTTAGCGGGAGGGACAGATACGCAGTATTTT. This encodes CASSQPLAGGTDTQYF.